This T cell receptor (beta chain) came from a study of blood T cell repertoires in COVID-19. Study background: Material from acute and convalescent COVID-19 was sourced from the United States, Italy and Spain. T cells, B-cell-depleted T cells, or PBMCs provided the cDNA or gDNA that served as material.

The CDR3 is made up of 17 amino acids. Authors' data handling: Amplifying reference gene primers gave estimates of nucleated cell counts. Clones were sequenced by immunoSEQ multiplex PCR, and TCRdb holds only the in-frame ones, with some missing. V, J and clone size are those of that table, while D and trimming were read from the DNA. The sample yields fewer than 150,000 clones, just under 90% seen once. The chain joins TRBV21-1 to TRBJ1-2. TRBV21-1 is labeled a pseudogene. The clonotype originates from a woman aged 40-49 years with acute or convalescent COVID-19. Specimen: peripheral blood. CDR3 sequence reads: CASSKGRGGDPSYGYTF. Here the CDR3 DNA reads TGTGCCAGCAGCAAAGGGCGCGGGGGGGACCCCTCCTATGGCTACACCTTC.